A single sample gave rise to the 21 T cell receptor beta chains below, sequenced in a study of blood T cell repertoires in COVID-19. Sequenced by immunoSEQ multiplex PCR; TCRdb stores in-frame clones only, minus some. The sample records fewer than 80,000 clones, roughly 87% being singletons. Specimen: peripheral blood. All receptors come from a man aged 30 to 39 with acute or convalescent COVID-19.

V usage is TRBV7-9 and J usage is TRBJ1-1; tentatively, D is TRBD1 (6 bases). Trimming left V 4 bases short and J 3 bases short, with 9 bases between. Per the germline V gene, CDR1 is SEHNR and CDR2 is FQNEAQ (reference sequence). This CDR3 region has 13 residues. CDR3: CASSSQGYTEAFF. The CDR3, as DNA: TGTGCCAGCAGCTCGCAGGGGTACACTGAAGCTTTCTTT.

The rearrangement links TRBV3-1 (or the pseudogene TRBV3-2) to TRBJ2-2; 7 bases map to TRBD1. The V segment lost 8 bases and the J segment 0 bases; nucleotides outside the gene matches: 3. The CDR3 contains 14 residues. Germline lookup yields CDR1 LGHDT and CDR2 YNNKEL (reference sequence). DNA for the CDR3: TGTGCCAGCGGGGGACAGACGAACACCGGGGAGCTGTTTTTT. Translating gives CASGGQTNTGELFF.

The chain employs TRBV6-5 and TRBJ1-5; 7 positions agree with TRBD1. J gave up 4 bases and V 6 bases, and 6 bases lay outside the gene matches. CDR3 length: 14 amino acids. Germline values: CDR1 MNHEY, CDR2 SVGAGI. The CDR3 loop is CASRGQQQNQPQHF. CDR3 coding DNA: TGTGCCAGCAGGGGACAGCAGCAGAATCAGCCCCAGCATTTT.

The J gene is TRBJ1-6, the V gene TRBV27, with TRBD1 matching over 10 bases. The junction had 15 bases not matched to a gene; V was cut back by 8 bases and J by 14 bases. The germline V gene encodes CDR1 MNHEY and CDR2 SMNVEV (reference sequence). There are 15 residues in the CDR3. The CDR3 nucleotides read TGTGCCAGCTCATGGGGGGGACAGGGGAAAACATCCCTCCACTTT. Amino acids: CASSWGGQGKTSLHF.

V gene TRBV4-1 combines with J gene TRBJ2-7, with 10 bases aligning to TRBD2. V was pared by 8 bases and J by 2 bases, with 15 bases of the junction left unmatched. Germline V gene lookup returns CDR1 MGHRA and CDR2 YSYEKL. This CDR3 is 17 amino acids long. For the CDR3, the DNA is TGCGCCAGCGCGGACGGGCTAGCGGGAGCGAGGACCTACGAGCAGTACTTC. Its protein is CASADGLAGARTYEQYF.

The V call is TRBV10-2, the J call TRBJ1-1; tentatively, D is TRBD1 (6 bases). V was clipped by 7 bases and J by 3 bases, with 24 bases between them. The CDR3 sequence is 17 residues long. CDR1 and CDR2 (germline): WSHSY, SAAADI. CDR3 region: CASTPPDRRGLDTEAFF. The CDR3 coding sequence is TGCGCCAGCACCCCACCGGACAGAAGAGGTTTGGACACTGAAGCTTTCTTT.

The chain recombines TRBV3-1 (or the pseudogene TRBV3-2) with TRBJ2-3, with 8 bases aligning to TRBD2. V lost 5 bases to trimming and J lost 6 bases; unmatched junction nucleotides: 10. The CDR3 spans 15 residues. CDR1 and CDR2 from the germline V gene are LGHDT and YNNKEL (reference sequence). This CDR3 is CASSLSGGTADTQYF. The CDR3 nucleotides read TGTGCCAGCAGCTTGAGCGGGGGTACGGCGGATACGCAGTATTTT.

The rearrangement uses TRBV9 and TRBJ1-4, with D uncertain. The CDR3 is 16 residues long. The germline CDR1 and CDR2 sequences are SGDLS and YYNGEE. V lost 0 bases, J lost 2 bases, and 11 bases lay in between. CDR3 coding DNA: TGTGCCAGCAGCGTAGGGCGGGTAGCTACTAATGAAAAACTGTTTTTT. This gives the protein CASSVGRVATNEKLFF. The full variable domain, in which reference TRBV9 and TRBJ1-4 provide the parts outside the CDR3, is DSGVTQTPKHLITATGQRVTLRCSPRSGDLSVYWYQQSLDQGLQFLIQYYNGEERAKGNILERFSAQQFPDLHSELNLSSLELGDSALYFCASSVGRVATNEKLFFGSGTQLSVL.

The chain joins TRBV19 to TRBJ2-2; TRBD2 agrees at 11 bases. Unmatched junction bases numbered 22, after V lost 5 bases and J lost 2 bases. The CDR3 consists of 22 residues. CDR1 LNHDA and CDR2 SQIVND come from the germline V gene (reference sequence). CDR3 nucleotide sequence: TGTGCCAGTAGTTTCCGGGACAGGGTACATCGACTAGCGGGGTCCAACACCGGGGAGCTGTTTTTT. Translation gives CASSFRDRVHRLAGSNTGELFF.

The chain combines TRBV7-3 with TRBJ2-7; TRBD2 might be the D (5 bases). The CDR3 runs to 13 residues. V dropped 0 bases and J dropped 6 bases, with 9 bases sitting between them. The germline V gene encodes CDR1 SGHTA and CDR2 FQGTGA. CDR3: CASSLTSGSEQYF. The CDR3 region has the DNA TGTGCCAGCAGCTTAACTTCGGGGTCCGAGCAGTACTTC. Full variable domain (outside the CDR3, taken from reference TRBV7-3 and TRBJ2-7): GAGVSQTPSNKVTEKGKYVELRCDPISGHTALYWYRQSLGQGPEFLIYFQGTGAADDSGLPNDRFFAVRPEGSVSTLKIQRTERGDSAVYLCASSLTSGSEQYFGPGTRLTVT.

The chain combines TRBV5-6 with TRBJ2-1; TRBD2 matches at 7 bases. The CDR3 is 13 residues long. Looked up from germline, CDR1 is SGHDT and CDR2 is YYEEEE. J was trimmed by 8 bases and V by 0 bases; bases with no gene match: 2. The CDR3, as DNA: TGTGCCAGCAGCTTGGGACTAGCCTATGAGCAGTTCTTC. Amino acids: CASSLGLAYEQFF.

The rearrangement links TRBV5-1 to TRBJ2-4; D unresolved. Deletions cut 1 base from V and 0 bases from J, with 5 bases between. The CDR3 consists of 14 residues. From germline, CDR1 is SGHRS and CDR2 YFSETQ. The DNA for the CDR3 is TGCGCCAGCAGCTTGACAGAAGCCAAAAACATTCAGTACTTC. It is translated as CASSLTEAKNIQYF. The full variable domain, its missing parts supplied by reference TRBV5-1 and TRBJ2-4, is KAGVTQTPRYLIKTRGQQVTLSCSPISGHRSVSWYQQTPGQGLQFLFEYFSETQRNKGNFPGRFSGRQFSNSRSEMNVSTLELGDSALYLCASSLTEAKNIQYFGAGTRLSVL.

The chain employs TRBV2 and TRBJ1-2; D is unresolved. Germline CDR1 reads SNHLY; CDR2 reads FYNNEI. This CDR3 region has 13 residues. V was shortened by 3 bases and J by 8 bases, with 13 bases between the two germline ends. The CDR3 region has the DNA TGTGCCAGCAGTGAGGGGTCGGGGAGAGGCTACACCTTC. Residues: CASSEGSGRGYTF.

The gene calls are TRBV5-4 and TRBJ2-5, with D perhaps TRBD1 (7 bases). Germline V gene data show CDR1 as SGHNT and CDR2 as YYREEE (reference sequence). The CDR3 length is 15 residues. V lost 6 bases, J lost 5 bases, and 20 bases lay in between. The CDR3 loop reads CASTAGGQRGETQYF. CDR3 sequence (DNA): TGTGCCAGCACTGCCGGGGGACAGAGGGGGGAGACCCAGTACTTC.

This clone has only a few counts. This chain's CDR3 is CASSLGMDSLGNTIYF. Here the CDR3 DNA reads TGTGCCAGCAGCTTAGGCATGGACAGTTTAGGAAACACCATATATTTT. The gene calls are TRBV7-2 and TRBJ1-3; a weak D match, TRBD1 (6 bases). The CDR3 is 16 amino acids. The germline CDR1 and CDR2 sequences are SGHTA and FQGNSA. Trimming pared 1 base from V and 4 bases from J, leaving 14 bases between.

The chain combines TRBV5-1 with TRBJ2-2; D gene unclear. The germline V gene encodes CDR1 SGHRS and CDR2 YFSETQ. The CDR3 runs 16 residues. V was pared by 4 bases and J by 2 bases, with 15 bases between. CDR3 sequence: CASSLIQVSNTGELFF. DNA for the CDR3: TGCGCCAGCAGCCTGATCCAGGTTTCTAACACCGGGGAGCTGTTTTTT.

With regard to this clone: Compared with germline, one end of the junction differs, possibly owing to a read error. The chain employs TRBV7-7 and TRBJ2-1, with 8 bases fitting TRBD2. CDR1 and CDR2 (germline): SSHAT, FNYEAQ (reference sequence). This CDR3 has 15 amino acids. The CDR3 region has the DNA TGTGCTAGCAGCGTCCGAGCGGGAGCCTACAATGAGCAGTTCTTC. Its translation is CASSVRAGAYNEQFF.

The chain combines TRBV7-3 with TRBJ2-1; TRBD2 might be the D (6 bases). Trimming left V 3 bases short and J 9 bases short, with 15 bases between. CDR1 and CDR2 (germline): SGHTA, FQGTGA. The CDR3 totals 14 residues. The CDR3 region has the DNA TGTGCCAGCAGCTTTAGCGGAAACAACGGTGAGCAGTTCTTC. This translates into CASSFSGNNGEQFF.

The V call is TRBV3-1 (or the pseudogene TRBV3-2), the J call TRBJ2-7; 7 nucleotides match TRBD1. The CDR3 contains 14 residues. Germline V gene sequence: CDR1 LGHDT, CDR2 YNNKEL (reference sequence). Losses at the gene ends were 2 bases for V and 3 bases for J; bases not matched to a gene: 4. The CDR3 DNA follows: TGTGCCAGCAGCCAACGAGACAGGGACTACGAGCAGTACTTC. Its protein product is CASSQRDRDYEQYF.

The chain couples TRBV7-9 to TRBJ1-2, with TRBD1 as a possible D gene (6 bases). The CDR3 totals 17 residues. Trimming took 5 bases from V and 8 from J, leaving 27 bases between them. Germline lookup yields CDR1 SEHNR and CDR2 FQNEAQ (reference sequence). DNA for the CDR3: TGTGCCAGCAGCCGCCGGGGGGGGGCCAGCCCATTCTCGGGCTACACCTTC. This gives the protein CASSRRGGASPFSGYTF.

The J gene is TRBJ2-5, the V gene TRBV18; 8 nucleotides line up with TRBD1. This CDR3 comprises 14 residues. The trim removed 4 bases at V and 6 bases at J, leaving 7 bases unmatched. Germline loops: CDR1 KGHSH, CDR2 LQKENI. CDR3 sequence reads: CASSRDQGAKTQYF. For the CDR3, the DNA is TGTGCCAGCTCACGGGATCAGGGGGCAAAGACCCAGTACTTC.